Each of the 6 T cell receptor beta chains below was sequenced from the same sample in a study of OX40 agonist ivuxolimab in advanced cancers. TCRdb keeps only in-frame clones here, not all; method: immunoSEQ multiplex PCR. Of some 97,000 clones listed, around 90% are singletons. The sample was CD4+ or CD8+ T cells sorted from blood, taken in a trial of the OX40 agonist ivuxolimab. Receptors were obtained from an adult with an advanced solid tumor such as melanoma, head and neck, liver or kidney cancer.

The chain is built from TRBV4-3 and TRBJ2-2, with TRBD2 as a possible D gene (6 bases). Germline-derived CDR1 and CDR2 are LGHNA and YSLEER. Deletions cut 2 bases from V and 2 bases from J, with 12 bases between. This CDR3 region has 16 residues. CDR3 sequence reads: CASSQLPDYNTGELFF. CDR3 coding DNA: TGCGCCAGCAGCCAATTGCCGGACTATAACACCGGGGAGCTGTTTTTT.

The CDR3 region has the DNA TGTGCCAGCAGCTTAGATGCCCAGAGCACCGGGGAGCTGTTTTTT. Translated, it gives CASSLDAQSTGELFF. The genes are TRBV11-2 and TRBJ2-2; D gene unclear. From germline, CDR1 is SGHAT and CDR2 FQNNGV. The V end was cut by 0 bases, the J end by 4 bases, with 9 bases between. This CDR3 is built from 15 residues.

CDR3 in DNA: TGTGCCAGCAGCTTGGAGTCGGTGGGCTCCTACGAGCAGTACTTC. Amino acid sequence: CASSLESVGSYEQYF. The chain links TRBV7-3 to TRBJ2-7; D gene unclear. Looked up from germline, CDR1 is SGHTA and CDR2 is FQGTGA. The germline V and J ends were trimmed by 3 bases and 0 bases, with 12 bases remaining between them. CDR3 size: 15 residues.

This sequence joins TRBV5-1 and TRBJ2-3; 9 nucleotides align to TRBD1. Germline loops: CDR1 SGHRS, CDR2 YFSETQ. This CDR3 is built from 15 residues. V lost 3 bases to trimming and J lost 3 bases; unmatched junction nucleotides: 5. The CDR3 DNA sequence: TGCGCCAGCAGCTCTGGACAGGGGAGGACAGATACGCAGTATTTT. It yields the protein CASSSGQGRTDTQYF.

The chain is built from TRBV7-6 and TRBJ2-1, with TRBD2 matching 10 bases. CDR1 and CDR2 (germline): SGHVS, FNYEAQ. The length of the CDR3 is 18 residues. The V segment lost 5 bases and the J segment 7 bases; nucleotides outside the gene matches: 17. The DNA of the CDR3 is TGTGCCAGCAGCCGAGGCCCTAGCGGGAGTTTAAAAGGGAATGAGCAGTTCTTC. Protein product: CASSRGPSGSLKGNEQFF.

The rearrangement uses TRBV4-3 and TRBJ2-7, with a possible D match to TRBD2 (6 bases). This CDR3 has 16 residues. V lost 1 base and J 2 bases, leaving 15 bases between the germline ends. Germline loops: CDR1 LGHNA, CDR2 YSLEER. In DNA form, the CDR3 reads TGCGCCAGCAGCCAAGCTTACGGCGTAGCGGCCTACGAGCAGTACTTC. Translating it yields CASSQAYGVAAYEQYF.